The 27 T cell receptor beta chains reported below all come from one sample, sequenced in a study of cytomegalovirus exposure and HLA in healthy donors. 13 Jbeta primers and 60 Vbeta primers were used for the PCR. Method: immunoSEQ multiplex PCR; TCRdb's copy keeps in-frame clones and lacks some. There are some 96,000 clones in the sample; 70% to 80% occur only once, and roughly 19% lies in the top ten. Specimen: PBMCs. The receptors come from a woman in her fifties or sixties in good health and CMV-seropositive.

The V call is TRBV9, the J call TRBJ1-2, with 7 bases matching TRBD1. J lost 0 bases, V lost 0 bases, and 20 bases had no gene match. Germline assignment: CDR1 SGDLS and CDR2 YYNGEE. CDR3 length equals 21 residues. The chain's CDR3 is CASSVEASPADRKETNYGYTF. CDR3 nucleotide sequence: TGTGCCAGCAGCGTAGAGGCCTCCCCGGCGGACAGGAAGGAGACTAACTATGGCTACACCTTC.

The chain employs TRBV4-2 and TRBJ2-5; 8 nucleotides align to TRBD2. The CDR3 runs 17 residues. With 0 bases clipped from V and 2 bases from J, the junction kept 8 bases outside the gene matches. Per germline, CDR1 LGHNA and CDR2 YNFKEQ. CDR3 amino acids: CASSQDVSGGLQETQYF. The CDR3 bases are TGTGCCAGCAGCCAAGATGTCTCGGGAGGGTTGCAAGAGACCCAGTACTTC.

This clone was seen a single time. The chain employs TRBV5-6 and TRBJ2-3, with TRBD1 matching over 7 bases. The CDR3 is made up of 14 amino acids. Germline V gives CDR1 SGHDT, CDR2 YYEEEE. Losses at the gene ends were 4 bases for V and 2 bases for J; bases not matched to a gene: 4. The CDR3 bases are TGTGCCAGCAGCCCGGACAGGACCACAGATACGCAGTATTTT. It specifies CASSPDRTTDTQYF.

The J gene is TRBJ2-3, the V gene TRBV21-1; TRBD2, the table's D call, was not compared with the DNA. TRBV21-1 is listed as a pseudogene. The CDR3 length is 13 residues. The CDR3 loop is CAKIAGLADTQYF. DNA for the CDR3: TGTGCTAAAATAGCGGGATTGGCAGATACGCAGTATTTT.

DNA for the CDR3: TGTGCCAGCAGTGTGAGGGACAGAACTTACCAAGAGACCCAGTACTTC. It yields the protein CASSVRDRTYQETQYF. The chain employs TRBV25-1 and TRBJ2-5, with TRBD1 matching over 7 bases. The CDR3 runs to 16 residues. In germline, CDR1 is MGHDK, CDR2 SYGVNS. V shed 4 bases, J shed 0 bases, and the junction held 8 bases outside the gene matches.

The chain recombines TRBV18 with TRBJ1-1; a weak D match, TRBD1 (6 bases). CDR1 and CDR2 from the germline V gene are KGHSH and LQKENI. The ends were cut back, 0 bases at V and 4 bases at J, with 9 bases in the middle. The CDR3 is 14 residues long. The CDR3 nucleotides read TGTGCCAGCTCACCACCGGGGACATCCACTGAAGCTTTCTTT. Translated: CASSPPGTSTEAFF.

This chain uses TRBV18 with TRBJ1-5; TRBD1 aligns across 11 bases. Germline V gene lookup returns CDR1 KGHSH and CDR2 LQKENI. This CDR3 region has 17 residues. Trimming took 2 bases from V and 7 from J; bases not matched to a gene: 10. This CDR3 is CASSPTYTGTGGQPQHF. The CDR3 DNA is TGTGCCAGCTCACCAACTTACACCGGGACAGGGGGACAGCCCCAGCATTTT.

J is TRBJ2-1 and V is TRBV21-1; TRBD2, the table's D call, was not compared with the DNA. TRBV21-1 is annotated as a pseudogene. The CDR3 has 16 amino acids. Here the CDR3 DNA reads TGTGCCAGCAGCAACAAGGGACTAGCGGTGGGGAATGAGCAGTTCTTC. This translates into CASSNKGLAVGNEQFF.

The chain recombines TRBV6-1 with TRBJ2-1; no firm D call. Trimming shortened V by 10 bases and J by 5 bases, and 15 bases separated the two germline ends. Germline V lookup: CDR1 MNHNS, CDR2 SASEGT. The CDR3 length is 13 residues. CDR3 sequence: CATMAQNNNEQFF. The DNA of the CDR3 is TGTGCCACCATGGCACAGAATAACAATGAGCAGTTCTTC.

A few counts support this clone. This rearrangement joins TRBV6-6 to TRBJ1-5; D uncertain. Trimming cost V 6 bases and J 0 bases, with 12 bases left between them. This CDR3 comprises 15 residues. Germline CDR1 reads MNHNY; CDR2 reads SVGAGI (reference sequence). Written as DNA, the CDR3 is TGTGCCAGCAGATCTCGACGGAGTAGCAATCAGCCCCAGCATTTT. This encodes CASRSRRSSNQPQHF.

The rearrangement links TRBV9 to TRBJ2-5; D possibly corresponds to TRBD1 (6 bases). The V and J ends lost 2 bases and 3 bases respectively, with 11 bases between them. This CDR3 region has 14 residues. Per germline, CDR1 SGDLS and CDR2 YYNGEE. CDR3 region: CASSVGQLKETQYF. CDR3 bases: TGTGCCAGCAGCGTCGGACAGCTTAAAGAGACCCAGTACTTC.

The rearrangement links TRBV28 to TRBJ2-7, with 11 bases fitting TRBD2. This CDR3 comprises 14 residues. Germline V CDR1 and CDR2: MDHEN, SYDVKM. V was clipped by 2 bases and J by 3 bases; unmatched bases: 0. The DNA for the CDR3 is TGTGCCAGCAGTTTAACTAGCGGGAGCTACGAGCAGTACTTC. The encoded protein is CASSLTSGSYEQYF.

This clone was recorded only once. The CDR3 reads CASSPAGGARINIQYF. DNA of the CDR3: TGCGCCAGCAGCCCGGCGGGGGGGGCGCGGATTAACATTCAGTACTTC. The rearrangement uses TRBV5-1 and TRBJ2-4; TRBD2 matches at 9 bases. This CDR3 is built from 16 residues. Germline V CDR1 and CDR2: SGHRS, YFSETQ. The trim removed 4 bases at V and 7 bases at J, leaving 12 bases unmatched.

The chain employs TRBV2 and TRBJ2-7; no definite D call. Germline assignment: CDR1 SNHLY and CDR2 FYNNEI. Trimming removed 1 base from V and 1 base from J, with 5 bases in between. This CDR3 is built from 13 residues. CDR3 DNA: TGTGCCAGCAGTGAAGTTCCGTCCTACGAGCAGTACTTC. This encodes CASSEVPSYEQYF. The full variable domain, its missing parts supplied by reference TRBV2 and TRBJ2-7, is EPEVTQTPSHQVTQMGQEVILRCVPISNHLYFYWYRQILGQKVEFLVSFYNNEISEKSEIFDDQFSVERPDGSNFTLKIRSTKLEDSAMYFCASSEVPSYEQYFGPGTRLTVT.

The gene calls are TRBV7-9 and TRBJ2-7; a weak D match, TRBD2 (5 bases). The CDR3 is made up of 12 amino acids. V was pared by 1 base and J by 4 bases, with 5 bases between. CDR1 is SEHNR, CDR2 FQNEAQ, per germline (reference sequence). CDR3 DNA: TGTGCCAGCAGCTTAGGGAGGTACGAGCAGTACTTC. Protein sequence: CASSLGRYEQYF.

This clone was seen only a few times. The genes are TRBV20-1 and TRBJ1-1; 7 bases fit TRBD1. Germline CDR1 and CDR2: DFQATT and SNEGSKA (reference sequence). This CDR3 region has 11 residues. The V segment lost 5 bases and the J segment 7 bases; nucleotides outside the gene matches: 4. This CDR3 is CSAAQGNEAFF. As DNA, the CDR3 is TGCAGTGCTGCACAGGGGAATGAAGCTTTCTTT.

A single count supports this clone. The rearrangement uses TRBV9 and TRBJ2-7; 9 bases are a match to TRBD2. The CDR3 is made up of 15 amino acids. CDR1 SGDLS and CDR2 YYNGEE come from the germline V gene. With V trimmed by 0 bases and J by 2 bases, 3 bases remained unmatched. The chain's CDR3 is CASSVEASGAYEQYF. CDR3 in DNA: TGTGCCAGCAGCGTAGAGGCTAGCGGGGCCTACGAGCAGTACTTC.

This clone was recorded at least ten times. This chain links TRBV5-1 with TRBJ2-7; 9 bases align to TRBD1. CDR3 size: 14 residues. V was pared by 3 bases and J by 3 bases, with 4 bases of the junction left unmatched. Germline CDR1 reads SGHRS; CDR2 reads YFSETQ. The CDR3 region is CASSSQGAHYEQYF. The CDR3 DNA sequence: TGCGCCAGCAGCTCACAGGGGGCCCACTACGAGCAGTACTTC.

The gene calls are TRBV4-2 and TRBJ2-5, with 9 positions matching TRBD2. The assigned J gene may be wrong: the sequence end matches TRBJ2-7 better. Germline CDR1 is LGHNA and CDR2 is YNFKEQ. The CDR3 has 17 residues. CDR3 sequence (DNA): TGTGCCAGCAGCCAAGAAGGTGTTAGCGGGAGCGCCTACGAGCAGTACTTC. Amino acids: CASSQEGVSGSAYEQYF.

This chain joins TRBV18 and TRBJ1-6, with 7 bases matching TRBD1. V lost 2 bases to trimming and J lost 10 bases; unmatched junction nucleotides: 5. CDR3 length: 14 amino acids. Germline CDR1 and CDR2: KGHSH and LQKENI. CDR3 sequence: CASSPYRGESPLHF. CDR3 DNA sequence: TGTGCCAGCTCACCATACAGGGGAGAATCACCCCTCCACTTT.

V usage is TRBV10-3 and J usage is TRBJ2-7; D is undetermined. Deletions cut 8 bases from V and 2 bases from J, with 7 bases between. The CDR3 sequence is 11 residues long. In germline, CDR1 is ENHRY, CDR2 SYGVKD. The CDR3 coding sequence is TGTGCCATCTCCCAGGCCTACGAGCAGTACTTC. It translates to CAISQAYEQYF.

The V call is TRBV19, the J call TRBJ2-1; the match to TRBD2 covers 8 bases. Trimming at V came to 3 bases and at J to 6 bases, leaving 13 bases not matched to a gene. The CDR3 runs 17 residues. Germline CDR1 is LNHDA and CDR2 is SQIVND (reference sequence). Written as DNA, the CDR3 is TGTGCCAGTAGTATCCAAAGAGCGGGGGCCTCCCTCAATGAGCAGTTCTTC. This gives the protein CASSIQRAGASLNEQFF.

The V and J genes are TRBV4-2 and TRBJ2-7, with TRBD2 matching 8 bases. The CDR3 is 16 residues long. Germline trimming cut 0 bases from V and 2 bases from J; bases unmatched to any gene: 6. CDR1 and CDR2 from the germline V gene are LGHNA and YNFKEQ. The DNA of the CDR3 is TGTGCCAGCAGCCAAGATTTGCGGGAGGCCCCCTACGAGCAGTACTTC. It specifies CASSQDLREAPYEQYF.

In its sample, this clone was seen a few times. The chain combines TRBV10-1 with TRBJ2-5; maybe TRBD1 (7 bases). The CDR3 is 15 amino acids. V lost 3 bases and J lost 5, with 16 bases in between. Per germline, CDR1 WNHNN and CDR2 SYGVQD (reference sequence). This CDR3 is CASSDASTGRETQYF. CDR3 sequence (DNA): TGCGCCAGCAGTGACGCCTCGACAGGGAGGGAGACCCAGTACTTC.

The CDR3 here is CASQRQGSGYTF. CDR3 DNA sequence: TGTGCCAGCCAAAGACAGGGAAGTGGCTACACCTTC. The rearrangement joins TRBV6-5 to TRBJ1-2; 7 bases line up with TRBD1. J gave up 7 bases and V 8 bases, and 7 bases lay outside the gene matches. CDR3 length: 12 residues. Germline loops: CDR1 MNHEY, CDR2 SVGAGI.

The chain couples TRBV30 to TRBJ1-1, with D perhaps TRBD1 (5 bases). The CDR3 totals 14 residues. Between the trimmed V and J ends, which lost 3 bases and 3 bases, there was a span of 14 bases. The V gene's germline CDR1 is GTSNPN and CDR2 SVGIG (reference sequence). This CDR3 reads CAWSLPGVHTEAFF. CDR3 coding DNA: TGTGCCTGGAGCCTCCCGGGGGTGCACACTGAAGCTTTCTTT.

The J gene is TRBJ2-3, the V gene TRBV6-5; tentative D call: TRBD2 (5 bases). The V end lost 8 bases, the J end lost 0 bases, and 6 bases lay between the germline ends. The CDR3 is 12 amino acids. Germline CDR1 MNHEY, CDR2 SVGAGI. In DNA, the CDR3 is TGTGCCAGCGGCGGGAGCACAGATACGCAGTATTTT. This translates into CASGGSTDTQYF.